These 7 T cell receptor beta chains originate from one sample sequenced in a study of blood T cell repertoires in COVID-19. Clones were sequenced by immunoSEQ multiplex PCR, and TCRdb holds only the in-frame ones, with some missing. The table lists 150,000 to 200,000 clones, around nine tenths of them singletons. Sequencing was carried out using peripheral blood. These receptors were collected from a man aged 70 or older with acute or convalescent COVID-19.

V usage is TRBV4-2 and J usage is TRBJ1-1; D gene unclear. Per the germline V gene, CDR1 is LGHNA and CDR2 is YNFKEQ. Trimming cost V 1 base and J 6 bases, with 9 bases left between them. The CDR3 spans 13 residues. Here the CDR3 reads CASSQGSEAEAFF. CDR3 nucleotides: TGTGCCAGCAGCCAAGGTAGTGAAGCTGAAGCTTTCTTT.

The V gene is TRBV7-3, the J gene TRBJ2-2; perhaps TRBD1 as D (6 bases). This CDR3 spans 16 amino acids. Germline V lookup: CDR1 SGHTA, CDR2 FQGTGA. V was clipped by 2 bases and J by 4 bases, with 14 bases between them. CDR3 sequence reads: CASSLSAGVGTGELFF. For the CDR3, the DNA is TGTGCCAGCAGCTTATCGGCAGGGGTGGGCACCGGGGAGCTGTTTTTT.

The CDR3 is CASSLGQASYNEQFF. The DNA for the CDR3 is TGTGCCAGCAGCTTAGGACAAGCTTCCTACAATGAGCAGTTCTTC. The chain employs TRBV11-2 and TRBJ2-1; D is unresolved. Germline loops: CDR1 SGHAT, CDR2 FQNNGV. The CDR3 has 15 residues. Trimming took off 1 base at V and 1 base at J, with 8 bases between the two ends.

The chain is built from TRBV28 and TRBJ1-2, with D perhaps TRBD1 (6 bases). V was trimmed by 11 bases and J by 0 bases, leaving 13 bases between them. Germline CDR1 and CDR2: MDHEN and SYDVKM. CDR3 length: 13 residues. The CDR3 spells CALRDRTNYGYTF. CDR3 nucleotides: TGTGCCTTAAGAGACAGGACTAACTATGGCTACACCTTC.

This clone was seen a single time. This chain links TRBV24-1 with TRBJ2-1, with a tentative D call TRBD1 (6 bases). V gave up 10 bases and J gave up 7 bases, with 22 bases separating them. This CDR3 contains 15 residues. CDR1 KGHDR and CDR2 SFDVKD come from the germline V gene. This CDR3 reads CATEAGTYFGNEQFF. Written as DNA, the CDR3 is TGTGCCACGGAAGCCGGGACATATTTCGGGAATGAGCAGTTCTTC.

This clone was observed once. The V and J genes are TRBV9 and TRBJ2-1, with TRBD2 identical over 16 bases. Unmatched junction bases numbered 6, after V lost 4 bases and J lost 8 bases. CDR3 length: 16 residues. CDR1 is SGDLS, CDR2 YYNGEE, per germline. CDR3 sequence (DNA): TGTGCCAGCAGCACGGGACTAGCGGGAGGGCACGATGAGCAGTTCTTC. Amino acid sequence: CASSTGLAGGHDEQFF.

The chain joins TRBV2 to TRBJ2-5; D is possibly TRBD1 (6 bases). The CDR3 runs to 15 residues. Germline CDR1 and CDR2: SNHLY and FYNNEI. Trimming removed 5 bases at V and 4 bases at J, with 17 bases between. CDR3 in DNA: TGTGCCAGCAGTACAGGACAGTCAGGTGGAGAGACCCAGTACTTC. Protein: CASSTGQSGGETQYF.